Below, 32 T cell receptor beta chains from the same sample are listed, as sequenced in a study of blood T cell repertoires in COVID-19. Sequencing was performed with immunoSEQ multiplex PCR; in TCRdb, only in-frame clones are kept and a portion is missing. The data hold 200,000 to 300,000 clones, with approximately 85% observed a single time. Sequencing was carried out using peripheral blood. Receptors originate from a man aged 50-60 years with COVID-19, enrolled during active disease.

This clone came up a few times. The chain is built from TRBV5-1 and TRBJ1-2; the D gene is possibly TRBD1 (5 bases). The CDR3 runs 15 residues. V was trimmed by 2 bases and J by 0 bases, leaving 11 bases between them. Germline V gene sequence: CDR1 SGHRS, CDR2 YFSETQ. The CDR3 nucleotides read TGCGCCAGCAGCTTTCTGGCAGGGACTAACTATGGCTACACCTTC. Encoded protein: CASSFLAGTNYGYTF.

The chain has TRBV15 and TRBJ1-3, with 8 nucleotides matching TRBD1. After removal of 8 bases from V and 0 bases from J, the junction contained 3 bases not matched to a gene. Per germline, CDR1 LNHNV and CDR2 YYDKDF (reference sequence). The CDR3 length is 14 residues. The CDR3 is CATRGTGSGNTIYF. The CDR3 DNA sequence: TGTGCCACCCGAGGGACAGGCTCTGGAAACACCATATATTTT.

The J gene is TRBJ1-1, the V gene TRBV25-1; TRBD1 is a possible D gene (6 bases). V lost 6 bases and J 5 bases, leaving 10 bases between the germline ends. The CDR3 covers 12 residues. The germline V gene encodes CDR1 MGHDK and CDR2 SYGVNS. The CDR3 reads CASRQGKTEAFF. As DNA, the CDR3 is TGTGCCAGCAGACAGGGTAAAACTGAAGCTTTCTTT.

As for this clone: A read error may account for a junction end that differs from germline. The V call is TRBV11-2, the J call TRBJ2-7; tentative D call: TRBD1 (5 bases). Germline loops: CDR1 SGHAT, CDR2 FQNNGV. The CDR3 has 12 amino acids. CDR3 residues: CASSLDQRTRSF. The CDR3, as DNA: TGTGCCAGCAGCTTAGACCAAAGGACACGGAGCTTC.

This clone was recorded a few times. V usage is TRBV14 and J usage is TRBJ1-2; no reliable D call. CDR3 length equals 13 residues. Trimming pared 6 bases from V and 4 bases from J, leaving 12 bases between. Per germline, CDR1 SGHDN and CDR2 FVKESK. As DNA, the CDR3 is TGTGCCAGCAGAGTCGACGGAGCCTATGGCTACACCTTC. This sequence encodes CASRVDGAYGYTF. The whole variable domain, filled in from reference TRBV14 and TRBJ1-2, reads EAGVTQFPSHSVIEKGQTVTLRCDPISGHDNLYWYRRVMGKEIKFLLHFVKESKQDESGMPNNRFLAERTGGTYSTLKVQPAELEDSGVYFCASRVDGAYGYTFGSGTRLTVV.

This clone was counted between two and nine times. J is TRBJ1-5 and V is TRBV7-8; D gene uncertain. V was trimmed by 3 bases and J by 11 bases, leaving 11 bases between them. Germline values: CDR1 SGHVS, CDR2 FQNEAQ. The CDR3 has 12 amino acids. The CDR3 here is CASSLIAGSQHF. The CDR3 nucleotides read TGTGCCAGCAGCTTGATTGCCGGGTCCCAGCATTTT.

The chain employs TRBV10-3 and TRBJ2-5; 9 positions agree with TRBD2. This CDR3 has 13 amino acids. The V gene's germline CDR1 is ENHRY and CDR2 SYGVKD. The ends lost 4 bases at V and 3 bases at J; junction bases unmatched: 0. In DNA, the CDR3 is TGTGCCATCAGTGGCGGGGGGGAAGAGACCCAGTACTTC. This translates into CAISGGGEETQYF.

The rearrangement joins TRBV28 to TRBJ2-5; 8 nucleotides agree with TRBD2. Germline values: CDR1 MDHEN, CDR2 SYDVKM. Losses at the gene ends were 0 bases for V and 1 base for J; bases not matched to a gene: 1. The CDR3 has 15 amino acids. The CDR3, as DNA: TGTGCCAGCAGTTTATGGGGGACTAGCCAAGAGACCCAGTACTTC. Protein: CASSLWGTSQETQYF.

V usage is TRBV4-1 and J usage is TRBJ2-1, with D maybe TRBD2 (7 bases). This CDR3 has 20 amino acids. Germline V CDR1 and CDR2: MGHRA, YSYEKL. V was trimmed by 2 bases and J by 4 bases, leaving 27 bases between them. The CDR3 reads CASSQRSRGGPNSRYNEQFF. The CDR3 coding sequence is TGCGCCAGCAGCCAAAGATCGAGGGGGGGGCCGAACTCAAGATACAATGAGCAGTTCTTC.

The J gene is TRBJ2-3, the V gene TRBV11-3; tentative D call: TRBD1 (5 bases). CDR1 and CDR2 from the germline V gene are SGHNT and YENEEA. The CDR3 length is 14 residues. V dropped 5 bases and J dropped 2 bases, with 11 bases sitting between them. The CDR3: CASSETGYTDTQYF. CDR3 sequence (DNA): TGTGCCAGCAGCGAAACAGGTTACACAGATACGCAGTATTTT.

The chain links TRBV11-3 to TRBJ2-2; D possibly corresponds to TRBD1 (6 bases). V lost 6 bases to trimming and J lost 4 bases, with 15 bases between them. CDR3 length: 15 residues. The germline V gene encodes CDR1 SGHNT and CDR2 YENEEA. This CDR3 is CASRSQGSITGELFF. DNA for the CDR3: TGTGCCAGCAGGAGCCAGGGGAGTATCACCGGGGAGCTGTTTTTT. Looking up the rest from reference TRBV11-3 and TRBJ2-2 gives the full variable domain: EAGVVQSPRYKIIEKKQPVAFWCNPISGHNTLYWYLQNLGQGPELLIRYENEEAVDDSQLPKDRFSAERLKGVDSTLKIQPAELGDSAVYLCASRSQGSITGELFFGEGSRLTVL.

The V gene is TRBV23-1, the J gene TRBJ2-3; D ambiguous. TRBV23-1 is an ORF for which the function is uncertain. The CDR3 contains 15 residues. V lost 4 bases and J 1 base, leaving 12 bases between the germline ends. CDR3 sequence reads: CASSLPGSCTDTQYF. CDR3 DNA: TGCGCCAGCAGTCTTCCGGGTTCCTGCACAGATACGCAGTATTTT.

The CDR3 sequence: CASSWDRDPNQPQHF. CDR3 nucleotide sequence: TGTGCCAGCAGTTGGGACAGGGACCCCAATCAGCCCCAGCATTTT. The J gene is TRBJ1-5, the V gene TRBV2; 9 nucleotides match TRBD1. V lost 5 bases to trimming and J lost 3 bases; unmatched junction nucleotides: 5. CDR3 length: 15 amino acids. Germline values: CDR1 SNHLY, CDR2 FYNNEI.

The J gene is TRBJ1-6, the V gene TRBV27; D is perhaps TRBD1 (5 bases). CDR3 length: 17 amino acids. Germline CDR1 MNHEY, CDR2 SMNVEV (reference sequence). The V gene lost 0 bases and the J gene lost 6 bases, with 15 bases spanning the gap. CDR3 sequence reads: CASSLSPRGEGNSPLHF. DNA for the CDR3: TGTGCCAGCAGTTTATCCCCACGGGGGGAAGGTAATTCACCCCTCCACTTT.

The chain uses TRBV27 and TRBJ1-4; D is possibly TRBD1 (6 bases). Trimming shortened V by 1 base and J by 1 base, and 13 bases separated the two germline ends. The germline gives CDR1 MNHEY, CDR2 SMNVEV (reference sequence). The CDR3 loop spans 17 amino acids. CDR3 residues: CASSLWGGLRTNEKLFF. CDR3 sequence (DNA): TGTGCCAGCAGTTTATGGGGGGGGCTCAGAACTAATGAAAAACTGTTTTTT.

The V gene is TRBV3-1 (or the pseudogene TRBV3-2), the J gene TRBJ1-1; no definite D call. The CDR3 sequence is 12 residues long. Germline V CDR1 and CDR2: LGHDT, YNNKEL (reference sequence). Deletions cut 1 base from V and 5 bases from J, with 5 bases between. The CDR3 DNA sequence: TGTGCCAGCAGCCAAGTTCAGACTGAAGCTTTCTTT. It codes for CASSQVQTEAFF.

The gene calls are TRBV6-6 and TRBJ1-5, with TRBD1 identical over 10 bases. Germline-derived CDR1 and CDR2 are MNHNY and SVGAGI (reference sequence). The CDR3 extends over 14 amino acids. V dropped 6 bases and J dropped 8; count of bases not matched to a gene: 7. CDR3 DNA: TGTGCCAGCAGCGGTAGGGACAGGGGAAAGCCCCAGCATTTT. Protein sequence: CASSGRDRGKPQHF.

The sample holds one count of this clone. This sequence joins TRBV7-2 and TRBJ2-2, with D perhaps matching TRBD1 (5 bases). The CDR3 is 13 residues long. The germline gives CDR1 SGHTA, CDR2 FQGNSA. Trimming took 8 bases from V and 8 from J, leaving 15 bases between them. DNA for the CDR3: TGTGCCAGCTCCAGGGTTCGGGCGGGGGAGCTGTTTTTT. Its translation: CASSRVRAGELFF.

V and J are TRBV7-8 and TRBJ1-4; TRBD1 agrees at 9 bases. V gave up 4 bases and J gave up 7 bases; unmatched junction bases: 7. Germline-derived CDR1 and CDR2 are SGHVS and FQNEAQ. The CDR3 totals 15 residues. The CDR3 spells CASSSNRGRGEKLFF. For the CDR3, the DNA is TGTGCCAGCAGCTCCAACAGGGGGCGAGGTGAAAAACTGTTTTTT.

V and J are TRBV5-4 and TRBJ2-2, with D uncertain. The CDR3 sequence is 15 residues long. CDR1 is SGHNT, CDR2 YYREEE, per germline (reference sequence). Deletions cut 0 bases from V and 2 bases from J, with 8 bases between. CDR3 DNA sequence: TGTGCCAGCAGCTTGGAATACGGTAACACCGGGGAGCTGTTTTTT. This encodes CASSLEYGNTGELFF. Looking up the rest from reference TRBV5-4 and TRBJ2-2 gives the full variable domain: ETGVTQSPTHLIKTRGQQVTLRCSSQSGHNTVSWYQQALGQGPQFIFQYYREEENGRGNFPPRFSGLQFPNYSSELNVNALELDDSALYLCASSLEYGNTGELFFGEGSRLTVL.

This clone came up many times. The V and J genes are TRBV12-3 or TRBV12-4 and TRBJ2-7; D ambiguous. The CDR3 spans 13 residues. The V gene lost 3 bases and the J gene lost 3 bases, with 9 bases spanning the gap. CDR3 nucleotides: TGTGCCAGCAGTTTGGCTCGACACTACGAGCAGTACTTC. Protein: CASSLARHYEQYF.

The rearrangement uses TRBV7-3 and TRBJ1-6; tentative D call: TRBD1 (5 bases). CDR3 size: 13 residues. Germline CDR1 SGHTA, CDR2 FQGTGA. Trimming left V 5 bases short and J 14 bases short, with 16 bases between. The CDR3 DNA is TGTGCCAGCAGCCTGGGGCCCCTCGAGACCCTCCACTTT. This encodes CASSLGPLETLHF.

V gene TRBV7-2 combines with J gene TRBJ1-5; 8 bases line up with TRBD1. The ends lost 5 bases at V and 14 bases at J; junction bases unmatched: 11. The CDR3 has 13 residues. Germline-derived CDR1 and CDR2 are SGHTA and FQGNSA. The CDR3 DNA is TGTGCCAGCAGCCTAGGGGGACAGGCGGACGAGCATTTT. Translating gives CASSLGGQADEHF.

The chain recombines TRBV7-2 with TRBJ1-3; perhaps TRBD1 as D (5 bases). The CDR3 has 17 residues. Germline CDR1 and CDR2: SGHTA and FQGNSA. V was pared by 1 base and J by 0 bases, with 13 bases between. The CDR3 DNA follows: TGTGCCAGCAGCTTAGTCGGCATTCAGGGCTCTGGAAACACCATATATTTT. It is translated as CASSLVGIQGSGNTIYF.

The CDR3 reads CASSLQGRIAYEQYF. CDR3 sequence (DNA): TGTGCCAGCAGCCTACAGGGCCGGATTGCCTACGAGCAGTACTTC. The J gene is TRBJ2-7, the V gene TRBV5-4, with a possible D match to TRBD1 (6 bases). The CDR3 has 15 residues. Per germline, CDR1 SGHNT and CDR2 YYREEE (reference sequence). The ends were cut back, 4 bases at V and 2 bases at J, with 16 bases in the middle.

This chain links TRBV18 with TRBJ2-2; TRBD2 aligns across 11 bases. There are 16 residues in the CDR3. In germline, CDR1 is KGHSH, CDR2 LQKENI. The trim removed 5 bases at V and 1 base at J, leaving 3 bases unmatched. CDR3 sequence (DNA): TGTGCCAGCTCATGGGGACTAGCGGTGAACACCGGGGAGCTGTTTTTT. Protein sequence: CASSWGLAVNTGELFF.

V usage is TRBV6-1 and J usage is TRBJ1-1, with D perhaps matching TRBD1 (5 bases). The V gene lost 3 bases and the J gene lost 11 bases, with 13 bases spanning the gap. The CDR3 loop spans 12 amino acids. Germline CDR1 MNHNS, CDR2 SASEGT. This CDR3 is CASSDFRGLAFF. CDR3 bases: TGTGCCAGCAGTGATTTTCGGGGACTGGCTTTCTTT.

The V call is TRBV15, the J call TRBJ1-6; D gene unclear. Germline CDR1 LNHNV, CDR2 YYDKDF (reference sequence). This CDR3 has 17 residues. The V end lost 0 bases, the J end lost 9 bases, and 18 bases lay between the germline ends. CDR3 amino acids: CATSRDKNGVRGSPLHF. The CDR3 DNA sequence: TGTGCCACCAGCAGAGATAAAAATGGTGTCCGGGGTTCACCCCTCCACTTT.

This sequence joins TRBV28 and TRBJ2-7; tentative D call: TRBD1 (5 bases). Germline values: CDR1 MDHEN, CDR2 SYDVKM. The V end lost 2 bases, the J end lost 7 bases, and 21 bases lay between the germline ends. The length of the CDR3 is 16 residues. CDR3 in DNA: TGTGCCAGCAGTTTAGTAGACAGCATTAATTTGTGGGAGCAGTACTTC. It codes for CASSLVDSINLWEQYF.

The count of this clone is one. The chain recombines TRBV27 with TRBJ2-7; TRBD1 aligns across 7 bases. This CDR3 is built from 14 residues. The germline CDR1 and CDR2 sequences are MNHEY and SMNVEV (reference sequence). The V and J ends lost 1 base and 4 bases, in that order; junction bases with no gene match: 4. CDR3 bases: TGTGCCAGCAGTTTATACGGGACAGCATACGAGCAGTACTTC. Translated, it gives CASSLYGTAYEQYF.

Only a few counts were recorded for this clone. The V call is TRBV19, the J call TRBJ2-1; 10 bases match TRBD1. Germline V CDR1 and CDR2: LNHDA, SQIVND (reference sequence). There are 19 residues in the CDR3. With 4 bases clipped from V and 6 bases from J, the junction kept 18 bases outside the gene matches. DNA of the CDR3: TGTGCCAGTAGTACACCCGGGACAGGGGTCACCACGACTAGCAATGAGCAGTTCTTC. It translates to CASSTPGTGVTTTSNEQFF.

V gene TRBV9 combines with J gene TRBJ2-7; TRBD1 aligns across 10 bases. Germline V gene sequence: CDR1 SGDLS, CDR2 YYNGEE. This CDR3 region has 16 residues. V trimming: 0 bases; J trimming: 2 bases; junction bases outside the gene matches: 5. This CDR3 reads CASSVGQGAITYEQYF. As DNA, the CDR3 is TGTGCCAGCAGCGTAGGACAGGGGGCTATTACCTACGAGCAGTACTTC.